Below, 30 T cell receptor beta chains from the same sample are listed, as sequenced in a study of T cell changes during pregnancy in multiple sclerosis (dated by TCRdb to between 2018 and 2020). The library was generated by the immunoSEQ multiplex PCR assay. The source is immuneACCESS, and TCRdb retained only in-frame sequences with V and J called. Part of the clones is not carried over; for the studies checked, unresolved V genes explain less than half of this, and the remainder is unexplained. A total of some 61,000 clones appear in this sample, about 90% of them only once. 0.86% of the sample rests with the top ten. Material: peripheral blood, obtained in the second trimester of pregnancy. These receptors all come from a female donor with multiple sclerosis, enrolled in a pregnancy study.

The CDR3 bases are TGTGCCAGCAGTTTACCTGCGGGTGGTCGGGACGAGCAGTACTTC. This translates into CASSLPAGGRDEQYF. This rearrangement joins TRBV13 to TRBJ2-7; perhaps TRBD2 as D (5 bases). The CDR3 is 15 amino acids. Trimming cost V 6 bases and J 5 bases, with 20 bases left between them. In germline, CDR1 is PRHDT, CDR2 FYEKMQ (reference sequence).

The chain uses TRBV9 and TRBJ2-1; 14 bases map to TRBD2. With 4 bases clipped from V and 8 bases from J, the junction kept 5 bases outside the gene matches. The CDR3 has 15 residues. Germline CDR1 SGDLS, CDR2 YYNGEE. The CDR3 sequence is CASSLTSGGADEQFF. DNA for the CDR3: TGTGCCAGCAGCTTGACTAGCGGGGGGGCCGATGAGCAGTTCTTC.

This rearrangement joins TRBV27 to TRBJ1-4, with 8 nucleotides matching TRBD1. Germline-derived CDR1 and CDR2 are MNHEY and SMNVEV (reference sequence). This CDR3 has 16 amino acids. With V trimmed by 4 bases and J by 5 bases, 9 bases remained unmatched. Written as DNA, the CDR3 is TGTGCCAGCAGTTCCCCCCTCGGGACAGGCAATGAAAAACTGTTTTTT. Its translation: CASSSPLGTGNEKLFF. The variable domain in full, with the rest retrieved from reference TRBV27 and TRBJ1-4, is EAQVTQNPRYLITVTGKKLTVTCSQNMNHEYMSWYRQDPGLGLRQIYYSMNVEVTDKGDVPEGYKVSRKEKRNFPLILESPSPNQTSLYFCASSSPLGTGNEKLFFGSGTQLSVL.

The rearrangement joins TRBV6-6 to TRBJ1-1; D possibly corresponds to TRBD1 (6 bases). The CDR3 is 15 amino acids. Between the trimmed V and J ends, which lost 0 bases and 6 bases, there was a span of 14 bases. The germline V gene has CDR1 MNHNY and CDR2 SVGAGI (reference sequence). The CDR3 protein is CASSYSDPGGSEAFF. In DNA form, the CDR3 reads TGTGCCAGCAGTTACTCCGACCCTGGGGGCTCTGAAGCTTTCTTT.

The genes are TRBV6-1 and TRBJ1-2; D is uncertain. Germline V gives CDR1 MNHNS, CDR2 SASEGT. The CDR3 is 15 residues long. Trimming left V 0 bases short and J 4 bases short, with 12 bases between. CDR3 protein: CASSEAVWEFYGYTF. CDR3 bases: TGTGCCAGCAGTGAAGCGGTATGGGAGTTCTATGGCTACACCTTC.

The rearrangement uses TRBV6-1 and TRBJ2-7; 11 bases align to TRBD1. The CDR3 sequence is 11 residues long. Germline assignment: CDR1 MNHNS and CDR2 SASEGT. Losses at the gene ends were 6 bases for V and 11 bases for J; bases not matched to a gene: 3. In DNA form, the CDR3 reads TGTGCCAGCAGGGACAGGGGGCGCGAGTACTTC. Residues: CASRDRGREYF.

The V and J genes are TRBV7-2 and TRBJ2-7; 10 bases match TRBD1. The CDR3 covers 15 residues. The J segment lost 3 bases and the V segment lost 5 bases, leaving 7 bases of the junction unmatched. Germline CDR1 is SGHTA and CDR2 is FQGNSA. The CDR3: CASSLPGQGYYEQYF. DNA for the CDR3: TGTGCCAGCAGCCTCCCGGGACAGGGGTACTACGAGCAGTACTTC.

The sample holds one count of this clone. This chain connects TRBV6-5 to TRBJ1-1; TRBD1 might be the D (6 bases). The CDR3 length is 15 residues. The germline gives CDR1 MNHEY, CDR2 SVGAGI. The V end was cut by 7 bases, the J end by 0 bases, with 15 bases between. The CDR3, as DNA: TGTGCCAGCAATCTACAGGGCGTAATGAACACTGAAGCTTTCTTT. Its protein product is CASNLQGVMNTEAFF.

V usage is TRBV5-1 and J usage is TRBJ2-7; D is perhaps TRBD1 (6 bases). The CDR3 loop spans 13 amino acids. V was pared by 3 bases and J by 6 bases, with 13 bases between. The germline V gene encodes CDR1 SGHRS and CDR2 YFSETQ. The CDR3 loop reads CASSYQQGIEQYF. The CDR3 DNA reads TGCGCCAGCAGCTATCAACAGGGAATCGAGCAGTACTTC.

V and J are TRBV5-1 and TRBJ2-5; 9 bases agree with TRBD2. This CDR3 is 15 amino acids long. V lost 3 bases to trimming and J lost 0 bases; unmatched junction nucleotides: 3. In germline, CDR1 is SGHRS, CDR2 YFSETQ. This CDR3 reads CASSSTSGYQETQYF. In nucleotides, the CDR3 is TGCGCCAGCAGCTCCACTAGCGGGTACCAAGAGACCCAGTACTTC.

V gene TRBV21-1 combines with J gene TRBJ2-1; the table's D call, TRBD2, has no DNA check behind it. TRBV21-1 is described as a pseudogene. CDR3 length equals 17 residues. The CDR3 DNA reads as TGTGCCAGCAGCGCCCAATTTGGACTGAGCTCCTACAATGAGCAGTTCTTC. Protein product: CASSAQFGLSSYNEQFF.

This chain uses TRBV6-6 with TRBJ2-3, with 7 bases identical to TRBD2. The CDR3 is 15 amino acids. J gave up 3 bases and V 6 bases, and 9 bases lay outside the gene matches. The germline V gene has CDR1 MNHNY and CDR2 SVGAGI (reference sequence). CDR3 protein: CASRISGFETDTQYF. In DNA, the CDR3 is TGTGCCAGCAGAATTAGCGGGTTTGAAACAGATACGCAGTATTTT.

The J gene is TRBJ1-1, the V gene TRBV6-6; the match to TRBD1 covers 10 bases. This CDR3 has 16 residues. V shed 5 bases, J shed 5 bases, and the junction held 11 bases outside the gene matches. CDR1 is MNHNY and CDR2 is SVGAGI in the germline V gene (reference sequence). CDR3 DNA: TGTGCCAGCAGTCACGGACAGGGGGGTTTAGGGACTGAAGCTTTCTTT. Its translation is CASSHGQGGLGTEAFF.

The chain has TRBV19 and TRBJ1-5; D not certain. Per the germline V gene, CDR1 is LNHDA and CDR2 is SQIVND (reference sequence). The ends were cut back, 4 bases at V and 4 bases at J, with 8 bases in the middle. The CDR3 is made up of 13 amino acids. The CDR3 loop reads CASSNERNQPQHF. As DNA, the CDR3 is TGTGCCAGTAGTAATGAGAGGAATCAGCCCCAGCATTTT. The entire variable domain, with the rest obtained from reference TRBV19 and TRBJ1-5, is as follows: DGGITQSPKYLFRKEGQNVTLSCEQNLNHDAMYWYRQDPGQGLRLIYYSQIVNDFQKGDIAEGYSVSREKKESFPLTVTSAQKNPTAFYLCASSNERNQPQHFGDGTRLSIL.

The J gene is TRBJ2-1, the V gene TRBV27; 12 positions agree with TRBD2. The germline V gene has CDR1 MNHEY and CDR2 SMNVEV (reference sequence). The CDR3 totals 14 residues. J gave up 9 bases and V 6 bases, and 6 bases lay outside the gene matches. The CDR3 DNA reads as TGTGCCAGCAGCTCTAGCGGGGGGGCAAGTGAGCAGTTCTTC. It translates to CASSSSGGASEQFF.

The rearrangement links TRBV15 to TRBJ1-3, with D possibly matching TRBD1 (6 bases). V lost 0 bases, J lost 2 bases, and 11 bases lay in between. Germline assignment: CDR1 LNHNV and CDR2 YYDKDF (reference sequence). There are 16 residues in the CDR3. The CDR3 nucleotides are TGTGCCACCAGCAGAGATTCCACAGGGACTGGAAACACCATATATTTT. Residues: CATSRDSTGTGNTIYF.

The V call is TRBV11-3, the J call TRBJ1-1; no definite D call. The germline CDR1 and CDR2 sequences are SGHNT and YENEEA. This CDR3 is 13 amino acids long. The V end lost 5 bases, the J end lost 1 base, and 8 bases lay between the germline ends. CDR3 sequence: CASSPRGNTEAFF. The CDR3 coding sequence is TGTGCCAGCAGCCCACGGGGGAACACTGAAGCTTTCTTT.

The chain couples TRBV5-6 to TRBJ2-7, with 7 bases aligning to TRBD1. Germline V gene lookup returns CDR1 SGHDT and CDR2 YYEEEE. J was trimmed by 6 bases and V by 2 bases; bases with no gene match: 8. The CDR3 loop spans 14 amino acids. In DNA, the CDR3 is TGTGCCAGCAGCTTAAGACAGGGCCGATTCGAGCAGTACTTC. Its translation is CASSLRQGRFEQYF.

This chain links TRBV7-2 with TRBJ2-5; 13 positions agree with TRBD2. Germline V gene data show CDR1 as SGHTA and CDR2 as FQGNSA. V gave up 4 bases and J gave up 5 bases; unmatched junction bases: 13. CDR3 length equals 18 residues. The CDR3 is CASSYYGLAGEGGETQYF. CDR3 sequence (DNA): TGTGCCAGCAGCTACTACGGACTAGCGGGGGAAGGGGGGGAGACCCAGTACTTC.

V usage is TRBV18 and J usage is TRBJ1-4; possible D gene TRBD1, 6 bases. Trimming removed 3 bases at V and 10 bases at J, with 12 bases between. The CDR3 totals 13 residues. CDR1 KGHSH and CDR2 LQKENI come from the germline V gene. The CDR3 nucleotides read TGTGCCAGCTCACCGACCGGGGGGCGAAAACTGTTTTTT. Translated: CASSPTGGRKLFF.

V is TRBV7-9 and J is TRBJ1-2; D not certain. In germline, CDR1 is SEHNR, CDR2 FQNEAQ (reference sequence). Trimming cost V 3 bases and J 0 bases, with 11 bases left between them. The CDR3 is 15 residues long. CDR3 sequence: CASSLKQFPNYGYTF. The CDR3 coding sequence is TGTGCCAGCAGCTTGAAACAGTTTCCTAACTATGGCTACACCTTC.

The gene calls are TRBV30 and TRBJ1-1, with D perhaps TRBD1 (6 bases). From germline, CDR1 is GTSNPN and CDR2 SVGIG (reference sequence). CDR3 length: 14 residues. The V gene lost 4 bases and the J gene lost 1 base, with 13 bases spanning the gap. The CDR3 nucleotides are TGTGCCTGGAAAGAAACAGGGCGGAACACTGAAGCTTTCTTT. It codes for CAWKETGRNTEAFF.

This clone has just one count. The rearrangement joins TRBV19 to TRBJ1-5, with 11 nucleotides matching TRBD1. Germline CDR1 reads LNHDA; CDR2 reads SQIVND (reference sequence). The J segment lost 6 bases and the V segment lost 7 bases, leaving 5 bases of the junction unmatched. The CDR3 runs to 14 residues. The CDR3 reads CASIPGTGGQPQHF. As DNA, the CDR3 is TGTGCCAGTATACCCGGGACAGGGGGTCAGCCCCAGCATTTT. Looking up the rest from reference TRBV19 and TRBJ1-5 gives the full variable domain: DGGITQSPKYLFRKEGQNVTLSCEQNLNHDAMYWYRQDPGQGLRLIYYSQIVNDFQKGDIAEGYSVSREKKESFPLTVTSAQKNPTAFYLCASIPGTGGQPQHFGDGTRLSIL.

CDR3 region: CAWSGHAGNTIYF. Here the CDR3 DNA reads TGTGCCTGGAGTGGGCATGCCGGAAACACCATATATTTT. The chain employs TRBV30 and TRBJ1-3; D is uncertain. Trimming stripped 1 base from V and 4 bases from J, with 8 bases between. The germline V gene has CDR1 GTSNPN and CDR2 SVGIG (reference sequence). The CDR3 contains 13 residues.

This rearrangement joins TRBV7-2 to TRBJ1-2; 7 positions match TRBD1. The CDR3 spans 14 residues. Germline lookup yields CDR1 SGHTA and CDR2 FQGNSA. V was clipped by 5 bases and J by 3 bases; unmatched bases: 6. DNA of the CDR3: TGTGCCAGCAGCCTCCTGGGACAGTACTATGGCTACACCTTC. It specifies CASSLLGQYYGYTF.

The CDR3 DNA is TGTGCCAGCAGCATGCGACAGGGAACTACGATGAACACTGAAGCTTTCTTT. Translating gives CASSMRQGTTMNTEAFF. The rearrangement joins TRBV7-2 to TRBJ1-1, with 7 bases aligning to TRBD1. CDR1 and CDR2 (germline): SGHTA, FQGNSA. Trimming at V came to 5 bases and at J to 0 bases, leaving 12 bases not matched to a gene. The CDR3 consists of 17 residues.

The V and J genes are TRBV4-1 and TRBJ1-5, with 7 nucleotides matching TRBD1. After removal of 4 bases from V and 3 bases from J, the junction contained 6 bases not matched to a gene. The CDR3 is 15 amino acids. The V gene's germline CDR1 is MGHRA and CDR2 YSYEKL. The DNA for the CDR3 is TGCGCCAGCAGCCCGATGGACAGGCCCAATCAGCCCCAGCATTTT. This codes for CASSPMDRPNQPQHF.

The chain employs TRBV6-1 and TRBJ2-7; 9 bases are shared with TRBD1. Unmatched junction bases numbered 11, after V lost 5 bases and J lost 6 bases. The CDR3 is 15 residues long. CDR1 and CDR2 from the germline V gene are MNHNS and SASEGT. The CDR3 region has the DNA TGTGCCAGCAGTATCTCGGGGACAGGGATCCGCGAGCAGTACTTC. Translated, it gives CASSISGTGIREQYF.

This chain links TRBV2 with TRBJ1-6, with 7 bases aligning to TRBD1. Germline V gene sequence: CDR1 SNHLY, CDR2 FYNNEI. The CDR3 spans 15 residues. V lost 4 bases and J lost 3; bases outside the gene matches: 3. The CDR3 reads CASSVGQIYNSPLHF. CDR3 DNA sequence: TGTGCCAGCAGTGTGGGACAGATCTATAATTCACCCCTCCACTTT.

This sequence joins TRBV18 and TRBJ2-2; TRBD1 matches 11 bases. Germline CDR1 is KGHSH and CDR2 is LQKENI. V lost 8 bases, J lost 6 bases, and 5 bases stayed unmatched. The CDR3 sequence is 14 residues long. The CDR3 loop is CASADRGPAGELFF. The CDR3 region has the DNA TGTGCCAGCGCGGACAGGGGGCCTGCCGGGGAGCTGTTTTTT.